Below, one T cell receptor (beta chain) is given with its context. The target antigen is unknown. Per the original data handling: Lowest detectable productive clonotype frequency was 2.59 x 10-5. Clones were sequenced by immunoSEQ multiplex PCR, and TCRdb holds only the in-frame ones, with some missing. V and J calls plus clone size are reproduced from that table; the DNA served to infer D and trimming. Of about 38,000 clones listed, roughly 85% are singletons. The data originate from a study of STAT5B mutations in CD4+ large granular lymphocyte leukemia. Whole-study findings and limits: Compared with healthy controls (2/35), patient top clones favored TRBV06 (8/27). Roughly a quarter of private leukemic clonotypes occurred rarely in other patients' non-leukemic repertoires.

Deletions cut 0 bases from V and 3 bases from J, with 11 bases between. The CDR3 is made up of 15 amino acids. CDR1 and CDR2 from the germline V gene are LGHNA and YSLEER. Sequenced sample: CD4+ T cells from blood buffy coats. The receptor was derived from a human donor in good health. The chain combines TRBV4-3 with TRBJ1-2, with TRBD1 as a possible D gene (6 bases). The CDR3 DNA reads as TGCGCCAGCAGCCAAGATTCCGGGACATACTATGGCTACACCTTC. It translates to CASSQDSGTYYGYTF.